A selection of T cell receptor beta chains follows, all from one sample in a study of T cells after yellow fever vaccination. TCRdb reprocessed the 5' RACE reads via MiXCR and lists one record per CDR3 protein. In the table there are approximately 250,000 distinct CDR3 sequences, approximately 3.8% of which are singletons. Sequencing was performed on PBMCs, taken 15 days after the yellow fever booster vaccination. The receptors derive from a man between 18 and 29 years old who received the YFV17D yellow fever vaccine. Both conserved end residues are part of each CDR3. The D gene is left open where the match is weak. Clone size is shown for a subset of rows, as once, few, many or a class of expanded clone.

clone_size: many; j_call: TRBJ2-7; v_call: TRBV29-1; d_call: TRBD2; cdr3_nt: TGCAGCGTGGGACTAGCGCACGAGCAGTACTTC; cdr3_aa: CSVGLAHEQYF
clone_size: many; j_call: TRBJ2-1; v_call: TRBV7-3; d_call: TRBD2; cdr3_nt: TGTGCCAGTCGTCAGAGCGGGGGAGACTACAATGAGCAGTTCTTC; cdr3_aa: CASRQSGGDYNEQFF
clone_size: many; j_call: TRBJ2-3; v_call: TRBV11-2; d_call: TRBD1; cdr3_nt: TGTGCCAGCAGCTTGGGTCGCGGGACAGGGGGCGGGAAGGATACGCAGTATTTT; cdr3_aa: CASSLGRGTGGGKDTQYF
clone_size: many; j_call: TRBJ1-1; v_call: TRBV5-6; d_call: TRBD1; cdr3_nt: TGTGCCACCGCTCGGCGGGACAGGGAGAACACTGAAGCTTTCTTT; cdr3_aa: CATARRDRENTEAFF
clone_size: many; j_call: TRBJ1-5; v_call: TRBV20-1; d_call: -; cdr3_nt: TGCAGTGCTAGAGGACATAGCAATCAGCCCCAGCATTTT; cdr3_aa: CSARGHSNQPQHF
clone_size: many; j_call: TRBJ1-5; v_call: TRBV20-1; d_call: -; cdr3_nt: TGCAGTGTTGCGATGGCCGCTGGGCCCCAGCATTTT; cdr3_aa: CSVAMAAGPQHF
clone_size: -; j_call: TRBJ2-5; v_call: TRBV20-1; d_call: -; cdr3_nt: TGCAGTGCTAGAGATCAGGAGAAAGAGACCCAGTACTTC; cdr3_aa: CSARDQEKETQYF
clone_size: many; j_call: TRBJ2-5; v_call: TRBV12-3/TRBV12-4; d_call: TRBD2; cdr3_nt: TGTGCCAGCAGTTTTGAGTGGGCTAGCGGGGGGTGGACCCAGTACTTC; cdr3_aa: CASSFEWASGGWTQYF
clone_size: many; j_call: TRBJ1-1; v_call: TRBV4-3; d_call: -; cdr3_nt: TGCGCCAGCAGCCCGCGCGGGCACCTGGTCACTGAAGCTTTCTTT; cdr3_aa: CASSPRGHLVTEAFF
clone_size: many; j_call: TRBJ2-7; v_call: TRBV5-1; d_call: TRBD1; cdr3_nt: TGCGCCAGCAGCCCGGGACAGGGCGGGACCTACGAGCAGTACTTC; cdr3_aa: CASSPGQGGTYEQYF
clone_size: many; j_call: TRBJ2-3; v_call: TRBV5-6; d_call: -; cdr3_nt: TGTGCCAGCAGACAGGACAGTACAGATACGCAGTATTTT; cdr3_aa: CASRQDSTDTQYF
clone_size: -; j_call: TRBJ1-1; v_call: TRBV7-9; d_call: -; cdr3_nt: TGTGCCAGCAGCTTAGGTAGCGGGGGGCGAGTCACTGAAGCTTTCTTT; cdr3_aa: CASSLGSGGRVTEAFF
clone_size: many; j_call: TRBJ2-5; v_call: TRBV7-9; d_call: TRBD1; cdr3_nt: TGTGCCAGCAGCCCCGGGGACAGGGTTTCTCCTCAAGAGACCCAGTACTTC; cdr3_aa: CASSPGDRVSPQETQYF
clone_size: many; j_call: TRBJ2-2; v_call: TRBV7-3; d_call: TRBD1; cdr3_nt: TGTGCCAGCAGCTTGTATGGGACAGATCCTGTCGGGGAGCTGTTTTTT; cdr3_aa: CASSLYGTDPVGELFF
clone_size: many; j_call: TRBJ1-2; v_call: TRBV5-5; d_call: -; cdr3_nt: TGTGCCAGCAGCCTGGGACCGCTCTATGGCTACACCTTC; cdr3_aa: CASSLGPLYGYTF
clone_size: -; j_call: TRBJ2-5; v_call: TRBV11-2; d_call: -; cdr3_nt: TGTGCCAGCAGCTTAGATAGTTTGGTCCGCCAAGAGACCCAGTACTTC; cdr3_aa: CASSLDSLVRQETQYF
clone_size: -; j_call: TRBJ1-2; v_call: TRBV20-1; d_call: -; cdr3_nt: TGCAGTGCTAGTCTGGGCCAGGGAAGAGGTGGCTACACCTTC; cdr3_aa: CSASLGQGRGGYTF
clone_size: many; j_call: TRBJ1-5; v_call: TRBV2; d_call: -; cdr3_nt: TGTGCCAGCAGTATTAAACAGTTTAATCAGCCCCAGCATTTT; cdr3_aa: CASSIKQFNQPQHF
clone_size: many; j_call: TRBJ1-3; v_call: TRBV6-5; d_call: TRBD1; cdr3_nt: TGTGCCAGCCCCTACAGGACAGGGGAAAGCTCTGGAAACACCATATATTTT; cdr3_aa: CASPYRTGESSGNTIYF
clone_size: many; j_call: TRBJ2-5; v_call: TRBV18; d_call: -; cdr3_nt: TGTGCCAGCTCACCACCGGGACACGATCAAGAGACCCAGTACTTC; cdr3_aa: CASSPPGHDQETQYF
clone_size: many; j_call: TRBJ2-5; v_call: TRBV18; d_call: -; cdr3_nt: TGTGCCAGCTCTCAAGGATGGAAAGAGACCCAGTACTTC; cdr3_aa: CASSQGWKETQYF
clone_size: many; j_call: TRBJ2-5; v_call: TRBV20-1; d_call: TRBD2; cdr3_nt: TGCAGTGCTAGAGTCGCCCCGGGAGCGGGGTGGGGAGAGACCCAGTACTTC; cdr3_aa: CSARVAPGAGWGETQYF
clone_size: many; j_call: TRBJ2-7; v_call: TRBV4-1; d_call: TRBD1; cdr3_nt: TGCGCCAGCAGCCAAACATGGGACAGTTCTTACGAGCAGTACTTC; cdr3_aa: CASSQTWDSSYEQYF